Listed here is a single T cell receptor beta chain. The sample originates from a study of blood T cell repertoires in COVID-19. Study-wide background: Specimens from acute and convalescent COVID-19 originated in the United States, Italy and Spain. The cDNA or gDNA used as material had been derived from T cells, B-cell-depleted T cells, or PBMCs.

Per the original data handling: The authors estimated nucleated cell counts from reference gene primer amplification. Repertoires were generated with immunoSEQ multiplex PCR, while TCRdb's copy carries only in-frame clones and drops some. That table furnishes V, J and clone size, whereas the DNA furnished D and trimming. The table shows 250,000 or so clones, with about 91% occurring only once. The V gene's germline CDR1 is LNHDA and CDR2 SQIVND (reference sequence). CDR3 size: 18 residues. V lost 7 bases, J lost 1 base, and 20 bases lay in between. The origin of this receptor is a middle-aged woman who had recovered from COVID-19. The chain combines TRBV19 with TRBJ1-6; weak D call: TRBD1 (5 bases). Sequences were obtained from peripheral blood. CDR3: CASIGAGRAGSYNSPLHF. CDR3 sequence (DNA): TGTGCCAGTATCGGAGCAGGGCGAGCGGGATCCTATAATTCACCCCTCCACTTT.